Described below is a single TCR beta chain sequence and its context. Its antigen remains unidentified. The data derive from a study of T cells after yellow fever vaccination. As for the study in general: SMART-Seq v4 Ultra Low Input prepared the low-cell-number fractions. Study-wide points: Re-detected after boosting: most primary clones, 95% to 98% of CD4 and around 86% of CD8. Abundant clonotypes from the bulk population could get into FACS-sorted repertoires as contaminants.

As TCR cDNA was made by 5'RACE template switching, a universal primer site and UMIs were added. TCRdb reprocessed the 5' RACE reads via MiXCR and lists one record per CDR3 protein. The table includes 400,000 or so distinct CDR3 sequences, 6.2% detected once. There are 15 residues in the CDR3. J gave up 1 base and V 4 bases, and 6 bases lay outside the gene matches. Germline CDR1 reads SGDLS; CDR2 reads YYNGEE. The sequence came from a man younger than 40 who received the YFV17D yellow fever vaccine. V usage is TRBV9 and J usage is TRBJ2-3, with 7 bases that match TRBD2. The material sequenced was PBMCs, taken 5 days after the yellow fever booster vaccination. The CDR3 loop is CASSWAGVRTDTQYF. The DNA for the CDR3 is TGTGCCAGCAGCTGGGCGGGGGTCCGCACAGATACGCAGTATTTT.